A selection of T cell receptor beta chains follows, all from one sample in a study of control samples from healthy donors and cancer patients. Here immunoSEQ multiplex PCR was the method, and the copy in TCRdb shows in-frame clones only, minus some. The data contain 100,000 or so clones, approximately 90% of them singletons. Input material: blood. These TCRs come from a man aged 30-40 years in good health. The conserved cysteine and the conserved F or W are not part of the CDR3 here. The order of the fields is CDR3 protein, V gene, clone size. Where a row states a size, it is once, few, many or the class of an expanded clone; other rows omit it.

ASSYFSGTNTGELF	TRBV6-5	-
ASTETVNTEAF	TRBV10-2	many
ASSRPFSDNSPLH	TRBV5-5	-
ASSLESNTGELF	TRBV5-8	-
ASSIDLSQGARGGYT	TRBV19	medium-sized
ASRIDRGNTEAF	TRBV28	-
ASNTPGLGGYQPQH	TRBV19	-
ASSLDPGTDTQY	TRBV5-1	once
ASSLDYGYT	TRBV28	once
ASRKGPIGVSPLH	TRBV2	once
ASGGSSNQPQH	TRBV6-5	-
ASSSRGGRDEQF	TRBV5-1	-
ASSTREDQPQH	TRBV19	-
ASSLDVGSLANYGYT	TRBV5-4	-
AWASDNTPYNEQF	TRBV30	-
ASSLLAGGEQF	TRBV7-9	-
ASGLVWSGLAGVGGNEQF	TRBV12-5	-
ASSRSAPRRELYNEQF	TRBV19	-
ASSSGTGELF	TRBV5-5	-
ASSDSRSGANVLT	TRBV6-4	-
ASRDRGLGETQY	TRBV2	-
ASSLHPLLAGGPGTDTQY	TRBV7-6	-
ASSRTGAHNEQF	TRBV3-1/TRBV3-2	-
ASSLDGVGSPLH	TRBV28	-
ASSPRTSRTGELF	TRBV11-1	-
ASSPPIQETQY	TRBV18	-
ASSRYHRSWTQY	TRBV5-1	-
ASSTRTGESSEAF	TRBV5-1	-
ASSFRDYYSYNEQF	TRBV27	-
ASSPSRTGKETQY	TRBV7-9	-
ASTLWGANVLT	TRBV5-1	-
ASSQRLAKNIQY	TRBV4-1	-
ASNPEEGNIQY	TRBV6-5	-
AIARATDTQY	TRBV10-3	-
ATSTGLSGNTIY	TRBV19	-
ASSRGLAGASDTQY	TRBV5-8	-
ASSLNGNSPLH	TRBV7-2	-
ASSERAPQGYNEQF	TRBV4-1	-
ASRDGTGFNYGYT	TRBV5-1	-
ASSLTTGEQF	TRBV28	-
ASRRPGADYGYT	TRBV11-2	-
ASSYSTGTSGISYEQY	TRBV6-2/TRBV6-3	-
ASGRLAGDNTQY	TRBV5-1	-
ASSLLSNYGYT	TRBV5-4	-
AIMGEPPHPGNTIY	TRBV10-3	-